The clone carrying this TCR beta chain is medium-sized (0.01 to 0.1%) by share. Its antigen is unknown. These data originate in a study of metastatic and nonmetastatic thyroid tumors. General study findings and limits: Malignant thyroid tumors reportedly had TCR beta diversity that was significantly higher than in benign nodules, in blood and tumor.

Until they underwent thyroid surgery, no patient had received any treatment. Trimming left V 4 bases short and J 2 bases short, with 18 bases between. The V gene's germline CDR1 is SGHAT and CDR2 FQDESV (reference sequence). This CDR3 is built from 16 residues. TCRdb re-called clones from the PCR reads using MiXCR. The repertoire holds some 20,000 clones, roughly a quarter seen once, with roughly a tenth in the top ten. Sequencing used tumor tissue. This TCR was recovered from a female donor with papillary thyroid cancer or a benign thyroid nodule (not recorded which). Some clones in this sample may be carry-over from other donors' samples. The chain uses TRBV11-1 and TRBJ2-7; D possibly corresponds to TRBD1 (6 bases). This CDR3 is CASSSFWDTDTYEQYF. Here the CDR3 DNA reads TGTGCCAGCAGCTCTTTCTGGGACACGGATACCTACGAGCAGTACTTC.